A selection of T cell receptor beta chains follows, all from one sample in a study of T cell responses to AZD1222 COVID-19 vaccine. The method was immunoSEQ multiplex PCR; TCRdb's version includes in-frame clones alone and lacks a portion of them. The data contain 200,000 or so clones, 92% of them singletons. Source: peripheral blood, taken on day 0 of AZD1222 vaccination. The receptors here all came from an adult in good health. The CDR3 runs from the conserved cysteine through the conserved F or W. D genes are given only for firm matches. Clone size is not always given. Where it is, it says once, few, many or a class for expanded clones.

clone_size | d_call | j_call | v_call | cdr3_aa | cdr3_nt
. | TRBD1 | TRBJ2-3 | TRBV3-1/TRBV3-2 | CASSRQKFGTGGVDTQYF | TGTGCCAGCAGCCGACAAAAGTTCGGGACAGGGGGGGTAGATACGCAGTATTTT
. | TRBD2 | TRBJ2-3 | TRBV7-2 | CASSLTSGYTDTQYF | TGTGCCAGCAGCCTGACTAGCGGTTACACAGATACGCAGTATTTT
. | . | TRBJ1-2 | TRBV5-4 | CASSPGLGQYGYTF | TGTGCCAGCAGCCCAGGGTTGGGCCAATATGGCTACACCTTC
. | TRBD1 | TRBJ1-5 | TRBV28 | CASSFMKNRGLVNQPQHF | TGTGCCAGCAGTTTCATGAAGAACAGGGGGCTAGTTAATCAGCCCCAGCATTTT
. | TRBD1 | TRBJ2-1 | TRBV11-1 | CASSLTDRLNNEQFF | TGTGCCAGCAGCTTAACGGACAGGCTCAACAATGAGCAGTTCTTC
. | TRBD1 | TRBJ1-6 | TRBV19 | CASRGQGRISYNSPLHF | TGTGCCAGTAGGGGACAGGGTCGTATTTCCTATAATTCACCCCTCCACTTT
. | TRBD1 | TRBJ2-7 | TRBV6-1 | CASSELGQGYEQYF | TGTGCCAGCAGTGAATTGGGACAGGGGTACGAGCAGTACTTC
. | TRBD2 | TRBJ2-1 | TRBV10-2 | CASSLADLVEWEQFF | TGCGCCAGCAGCCTAGCGGACCTTGTGGAATGGGAGCAGTTCTTC
. | . | TRBJ2-5 | TRBV24-1 | CATAQGQETQYF | TGTGCCACTGCTCAGGGCCAAGAGACCCAGTACTTC
. | . | TRBJ1-5 | TRBV9 | CASSVEGLGQPQHF | TGTGCCAGCAGCGTAGAGGGGTTGGGGCAGCCCCAGCATTTT
. | . | TRBJ1-2 | TRBV30 | CAWSSRGNTWGYYGYTF | TGTGCCTGGAGCTCCAGGGGTAACACATGGGGCTACTATGGCTACACCTTC
. | . | TRBJ1-1 | TRBV11-2 | CASSLSQGGRNTEAFF | TGTGCCAGCAGCTTGAGTCAGGGAGGGCGCAACACTGAAGCTTTCTTT
. | . | TRBJ2-1 | TRBV24-1 | CATSDLDPGEQFF | TGTGCCACCAGTGACCTGGACCCGGGCGAGCAGTTCTTC
. | . | TRBJ1-2 | TRBV9 | CASSGEWDRRLYGYTF | TGTGCCAGCAGCGGGGAATGGGATCGGCGCCTCTATGGCTACACCTTC
. | . | TRBJ1-2 | TRBV28 | CASSPRVTYGYTF | TGTGCCAGCAGCCCTAGAGTAACCTATGGCTACACCTTC
. | . | TRBJ2-7 | TRBV6-5 | CASSYPGQGGEQYF | TGTGCCAGCAGTTACCCCGGGCAGGGAGGCGAGCAGTACTTC
. | . | TRBJ2-1 | TRBV19 | CASGDWKRERNEQFF | TGTGCCAGTGGGGACTGGAAAAGGGAACGCAATGAGCAGTTCTTC
. | . | TRBJ1-4 | TRBV7-2 | CASSLSYNLNEKLFF | TGTGCCAGCAGCTTATCCTACAACCTTAATGAAAAACTGTTTTTT
. | . | TRBJ2-5 | TRBV11-2 | CASSLRPTAVQETQYF | TGTGCCAGCAGCTTACGGCCGACGGCAGTCCAAGAGACCCAGTACTTC
. | TRBD2 | TRBJ2-1 | TRBV19 | CASSIGTSGSNEQFF | TGTGCCAGTAGTATAGGGACTAGCGGGAGCAATGAGCAGTTCTTC
few | . | TRBJ1-2 | TRBV29-1 | CSVVSQGYGYTF | TGCAGCGTTGTAAGTCAGGGATATGGCTACACCTTC
. | . | TRBJ1-1 | TRBV7-9 | CASSLETGTEAFF | TGTGCCAGCAGCTTAGAAACAGGGACTGAAGCTTTCTTT
once | . | TRBJ2-6 | TRBV25-1 | CASSVFSGANVLTF | TGTGCCAGCAGTGTTTTCTCTGGGGCCAACGTCCTGACTTTC
. | TRBD1 | TRBJ1-3 | TRBV7-6 | CASSQGQDALGNTIYF | TGTGCCAGCAGCCAGGGACAGGACGCCCTCGGAAACACCATATATTTT
. | TRBD1 | TRBJ1-5 | TRBV4-1 | CASSPTGPNQPQHF | TGCGCCAGCAGCCCGACAGGGCCCAATCAGCCCCAGCATTTT
. | TRBD1 | TRBJ1-2 | TRBV6-5 | CASSYPGTGSYGYTF | TGTGCCAGCAGTTACCCCGGGACAGGGTCCTATGGCTACACCTTC
. | . | TRBJ1-5 | TRBV6-2/TRBV6-3 | CASSYSKGGRGFYSNQPQHF | TGTGCCAGCAGTTACTCGAAGGGGGGTAGAGGCTTCTATAGCAATCAGCCCCAGCATTTT
once | TRBD1 | TRBJ2-2 | TRBV29-1 | CSAQTGSTGELFF | TGCAGCGCTCAGACAGGGTCCACCGGGGAGCTGTTTTTT
. | . | TRBJ2-7 | TRBV10-1 | CASSKDGGATYF | TGCGCCAGCAGTAAGGATGGAGGAGCCACGTACTTC
. | TRBD1 | TRBJ1-2 | TRBV19 | CASGTPGQSYGYTF | TGTGCCAGTGGAACCCCGGGACAGTCCTATGGCTACACCTTC
. | . | TRBJ1-1 | TRBV4-2 | CASSQDLDGGDEAFF | TGTGCCAGCAGCCAAGATTTGGACGGGGGGGATGAAGCTTTCTTT
. | TRBD1 | TRBJ1-5 | TRBV7-2 | CASRQGYDSNQPQHF | TGTGCCAGCAGACAGGGGTACGATAGCAATCAGCCCCAGCATTTT
. | . | TRBJ2-1 | TRBV5-1 | CASSSAGEQFF | TGCGCCAGCAGTTCTGCTGGCGAGCAGTTCTTC
. | TRBD2 | TRBJ2-1 | TRBV19 | CASSMGGLAAGNEQFF | TGTGCCAGTAGTATGGGGGGACTAGCGGCGGGCAATGAGCAGTTCTTC
. | . | TRBJ1-6 | TRBV30 | CAWRGRDNSPLHF | TGTGCCTGGAGGGGACGGGATAATTCACCCCTCCACTTT
. | . | TRBJ2-6 | TRBV14 | CASSFGRLISGANVLTF | TGTGCCAGCAGCTTTGGACGTCTCATCTCCGGGGCCAACGTCCTGACTTTC
. | . | TRBJ2-7 | TRBV6-6 | CASSSLGGPLSYEQYF | TGTGCCAGCAGCTCATTGGGGGGACCCCTCTCCTACGAGCAGTACTTC
. | . | TRBJ1-5 | TRBV5-1 | CASSLVAVGDSNQPQHF | TGCGCCAGCAGCTTGGTAGCGGTTGGGGATAGCAATCAGCCCCAGCATTTT